Listed below are T cell receptor beta chains from one sample, sequenced in a study of blood T cell repertoires in COVID-19. Assay used: immunoSEQ multiplex PCR; TCRdb lists only in-frame clones, some missing. Found here are a few hundred thousand clones, about 84% of them singletons; the top ten hold under 2%. Sequencing input: peripheral blood. The origin of the receptors is a woman in her fifties or sixties with acute or convalescent COVID-19. CDR3s include the opening cysteine and the closing phenylalanine or tryptophan. A D gene is named only where the DNA matches it firmly.

j_call | cdr3_length | v_call | d_call | cdr3_aa
TRBJ1-6 | 16 | TRBV3-1/TRBV3-2 | NA | CASSQSLSSYNSPLHF
TRBJ2-2 | 14 | TRBV7-2 | NA | CASSLARGIGELFF
TRBJ2-2 | 21 | TRBV28 | NA | CASSLWASENSRPPNTGELFF
TRBJ1-1 | 16 | TRBV30 | TRBD1 | CAWDHPYRGRNTEAFF
TRBJ2-7 | 18 | TRBV6-4 | TRBD2 | CASSACSGSGLEAYEQYF
TRBJ2-1 | 11 | TRBV5-1 | NA | CASSLTGEQFF
TRBJ2-5 | 13 | TRBV28 | NA | CASTPGLQETQYF
TRBJ2-1 | 14 | TRBV7-2 | NA | CASSPGGPKNEQFF
TRBJ1-2 | 14 | TRBV7-2 | NA | CASSLVGQGDGYTF
TRBJ2-1 | 15 | TRBV18 | NA | CASSSLAERVFEQFF
TRBJ2-7 | 21 | TRBV7-8 | TRBD1 | CASSLVLGQGLEGAQAYEQYF
TRBJ1-2 | 12 | TRBV6-5 | NA | CATWQGTNGYTF
TRBJ1-5 | 15 | TRBV4-2 | NA | CASSQAQGVNQPQHF
TRBJ2-3 | 18 | TRBV14 | NA | CASSQDPSPYESTDTQYF
TRBJ2-3 | 13 | TRBV15 | TRBD1 | CATSRDRGDTQYF
TRBJ1-5 | 13 | TRBV30 | NA | CAWSVGGDLPQHF
TRBJ2-2 | 18 | TRBV30 | TRBD2 | CAWSPGTSMVLGTGELFF
TRBJ2-1 | 16 | TRBV23-1 | NA | CASSQSGRVARNEQFF
TRBJ2-3 | 13 | TRBV6-6 | NA | CASRGQGSDTQYF
TRBJ1-1 | 13 | TRBV7-9 | NA | CASSLVQGAEAFF
TRBJ2-3 | 14 | TRBV30 | TRBD2 | CAWRVGTSWDTQYF
TRBJ1-6 | 16 | TRBV30 | TRBD1 | CAWVTNGQGARSPLHF
TRBJ2-1 | 13 | TRBV30 | NA | CAWSASVVNEQFF
TRBJ2-5 | 17 | TRBV5-4 | TRBD2 | CASSPRGGTGYQETQYF
TRBJ2-7 | 14 | TRBV28 | TRBD2 | CASSLFRGRGEQYF
TRBJ2-1 | 15 | TRBV7-2 | TRBD2 | CASSSSSGFADEQFF
TRBJ1-1 | 14 | TRBV6-2/TRBV6-3 | NA | CASSYWRGGTEAFF
TRBJ2-7 | 14 | TRBV7-2 | TRBD1 | CASSYRQGAYEQYF
TRBJ2-7 | 14 | TRBV19 | NA | CASSITDNSYEQYF
TRBJ2-6 | 17 | TRBV18 | TRBD2 | CASSPAAGGNGANVLTF
TRBJ1-5 | 14 | TRBV9 | NA | CASSVGSGNQPQHF
TRBJ2-1 | 16 | TRBV10-1 | TRBD2 | CASSESHASGRGEQFF
TRBJ1-5 | 15 | TRBV7-2 | TRBD1 | CASSPRQGANQPQHF
TRBJ1-4 | 13 | TRBV9 | TRBD1 | CASRGQGDEKLFF
TRBJ2-7 | 15 | TRBV5-1 | TRBD1 | CASSKGQGWTYEQYF
TRBJ1-1 | 14 | TRBV20-1 | NA | CSASRGGPGTEAFF
TRBJ2-5 | 12 | TRBV6-6 | NA | CASSSTEETQYF
TRBJ1-1 | 16 | TRBV18 | NA | CASSPPSRDRNTEAFF